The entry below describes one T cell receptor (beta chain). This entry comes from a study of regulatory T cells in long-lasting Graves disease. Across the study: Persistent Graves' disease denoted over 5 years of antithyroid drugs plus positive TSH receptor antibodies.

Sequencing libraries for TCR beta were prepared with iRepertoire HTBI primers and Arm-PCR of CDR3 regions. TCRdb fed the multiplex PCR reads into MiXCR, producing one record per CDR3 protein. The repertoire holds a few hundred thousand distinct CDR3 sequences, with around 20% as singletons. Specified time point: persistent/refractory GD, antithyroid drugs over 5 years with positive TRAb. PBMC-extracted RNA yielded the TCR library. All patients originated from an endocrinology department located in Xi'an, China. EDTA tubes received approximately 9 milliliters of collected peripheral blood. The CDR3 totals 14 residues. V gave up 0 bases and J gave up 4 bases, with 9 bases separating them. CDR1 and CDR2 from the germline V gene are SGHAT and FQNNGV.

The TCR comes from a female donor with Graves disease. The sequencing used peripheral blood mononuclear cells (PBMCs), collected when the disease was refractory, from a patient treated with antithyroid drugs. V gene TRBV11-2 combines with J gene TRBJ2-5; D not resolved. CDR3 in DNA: TGTGCCAGCAGCTTAGATAGTCCTGGAGAGACCCAGTACTTC. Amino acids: CASSLDSPGETQYF.